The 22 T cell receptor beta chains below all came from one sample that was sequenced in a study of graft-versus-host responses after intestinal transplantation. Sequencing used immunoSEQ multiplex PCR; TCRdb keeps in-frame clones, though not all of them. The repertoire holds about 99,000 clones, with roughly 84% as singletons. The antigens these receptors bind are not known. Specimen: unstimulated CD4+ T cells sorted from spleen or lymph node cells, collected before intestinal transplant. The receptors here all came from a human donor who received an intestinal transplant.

The CDR3 bases are TGTGCCAGCAGCCGACAGCAGGAGCAGTACTTC. It encodes CASSRQQEQYF. The chain has TRBV6-1 and TRBJ2-7; the D gene is possibly TRBD1 (5 bases). The germline V gene has CDR1 MNHNS and CDR2 SASEGT. V dropped 6 bases and J dropped 7 bases, with 10 bases sitting between them. This CDR3 is 11 amino acids long.

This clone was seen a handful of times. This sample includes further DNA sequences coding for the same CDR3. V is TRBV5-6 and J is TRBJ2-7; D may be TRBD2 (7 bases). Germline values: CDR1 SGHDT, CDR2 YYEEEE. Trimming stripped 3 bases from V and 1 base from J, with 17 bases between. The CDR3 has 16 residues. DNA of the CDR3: TGTGCCAGCAGCTGGGGGGGCGGGGCCCGGTCCTACGAGCAGTACTTC. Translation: CASSWGGGARSYEQYF.

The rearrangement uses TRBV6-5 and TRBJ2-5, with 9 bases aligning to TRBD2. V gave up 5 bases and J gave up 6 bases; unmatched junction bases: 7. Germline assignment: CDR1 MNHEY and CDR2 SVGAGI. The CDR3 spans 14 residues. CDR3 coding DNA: TGTGCCAGCAGTGGGGCGGGAGGGGGAAAGACCCAGTACTTC. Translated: CASSGAGGGKTQYF.

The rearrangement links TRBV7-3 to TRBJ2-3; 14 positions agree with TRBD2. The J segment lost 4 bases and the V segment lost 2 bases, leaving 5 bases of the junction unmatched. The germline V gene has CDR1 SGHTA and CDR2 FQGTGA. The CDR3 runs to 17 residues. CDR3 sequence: CASSLGGTSGSADTQYF. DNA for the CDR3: TGTGCCAGCAGCTTAGGGGGGACTAGCGGGAGCGCAGATACGCAGTATTTT.

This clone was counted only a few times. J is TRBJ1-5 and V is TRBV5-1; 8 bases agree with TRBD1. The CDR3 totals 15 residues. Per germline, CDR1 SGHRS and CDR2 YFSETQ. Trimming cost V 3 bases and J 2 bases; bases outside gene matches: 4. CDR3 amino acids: CASSYTGGGNQPQHF. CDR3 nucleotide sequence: TGCGCCAGCAGCTACACAGGGGGGGGCAATCAGCCCCAGCATTTT.

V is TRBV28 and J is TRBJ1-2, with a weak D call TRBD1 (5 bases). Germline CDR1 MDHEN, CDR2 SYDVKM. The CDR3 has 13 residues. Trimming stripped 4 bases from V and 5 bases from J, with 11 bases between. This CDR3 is CASSWGRNYGYTF. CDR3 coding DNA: TGTGCCAGCAGTTGGGGCAGAAATTATGGCTACACCTTC.

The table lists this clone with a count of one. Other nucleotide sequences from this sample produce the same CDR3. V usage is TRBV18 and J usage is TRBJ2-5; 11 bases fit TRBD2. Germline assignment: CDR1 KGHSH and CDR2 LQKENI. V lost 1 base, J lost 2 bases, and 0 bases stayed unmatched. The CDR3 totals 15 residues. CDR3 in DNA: TGTGCCAGCTCACCACTAGCGGGAGGGCAAGAGACCCAGTACTTC. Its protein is CASSPLAGGQETQYF.

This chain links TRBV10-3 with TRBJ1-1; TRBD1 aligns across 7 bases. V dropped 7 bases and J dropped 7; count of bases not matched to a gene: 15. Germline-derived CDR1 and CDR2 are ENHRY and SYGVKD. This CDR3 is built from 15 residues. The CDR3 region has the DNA TGTGCCATCAAAGGACAGGCCAGTTGGGAGAGTGAAGCTTTCTTT. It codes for CAIKGQASWESEAFF.

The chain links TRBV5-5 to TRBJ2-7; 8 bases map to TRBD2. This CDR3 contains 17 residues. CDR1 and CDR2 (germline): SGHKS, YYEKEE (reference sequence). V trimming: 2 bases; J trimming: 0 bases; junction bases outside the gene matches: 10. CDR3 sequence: CASSFASLAGPSYEQYF. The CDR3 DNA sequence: TGTGCCAGCAGCTTTGCATCCCTAGCGGGCCCCTCCTACGAGCAGTACTTC.

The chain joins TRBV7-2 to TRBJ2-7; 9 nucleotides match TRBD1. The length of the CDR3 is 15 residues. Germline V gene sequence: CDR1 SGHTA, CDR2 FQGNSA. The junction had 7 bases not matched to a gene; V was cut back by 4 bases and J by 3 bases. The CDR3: CASSSTGTGYYEQYF. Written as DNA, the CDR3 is TGTGCCAGCAGCTCAACCGGGACAGGGTACTACGAGCAGTACTTC. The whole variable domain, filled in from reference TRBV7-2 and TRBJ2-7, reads GAGVSQSPSNKVTEKGKDVELRCDPISGHTALYWYRQSLGQGLEFLIYFQGNSAPDKSGLPSDRFSAERTGGSVSTLTIQRTQQEDSAVYLCASSSTGTGYYEQYFGPGTRLTVT.

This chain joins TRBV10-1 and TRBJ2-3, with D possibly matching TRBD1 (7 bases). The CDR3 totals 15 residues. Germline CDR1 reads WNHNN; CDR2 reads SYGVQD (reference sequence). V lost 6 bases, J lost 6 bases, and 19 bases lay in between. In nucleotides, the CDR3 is TGCGCCAGCAGCGCGGAGGGGGCGGGGATGGATACGCAGTATTTT. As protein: CASSAEGAGMDTQYF.

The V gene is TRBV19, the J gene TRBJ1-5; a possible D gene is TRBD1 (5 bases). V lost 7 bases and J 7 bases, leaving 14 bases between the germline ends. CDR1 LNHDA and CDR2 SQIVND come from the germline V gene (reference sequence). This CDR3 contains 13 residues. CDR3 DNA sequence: TGTGCCAGTACCAAACGGGGGGGACAGCCCCAGCATTTT. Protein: CASTKRGGQPQHF.

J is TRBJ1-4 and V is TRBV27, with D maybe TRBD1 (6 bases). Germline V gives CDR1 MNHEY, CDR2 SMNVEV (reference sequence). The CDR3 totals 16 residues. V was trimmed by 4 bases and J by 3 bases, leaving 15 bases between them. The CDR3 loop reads CASSWGGPGANEKLFF. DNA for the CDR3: TGTGCCAGCAGTTGGGGGGGGCCCGGAGCTAATGAAAAACTGTTTTTT.

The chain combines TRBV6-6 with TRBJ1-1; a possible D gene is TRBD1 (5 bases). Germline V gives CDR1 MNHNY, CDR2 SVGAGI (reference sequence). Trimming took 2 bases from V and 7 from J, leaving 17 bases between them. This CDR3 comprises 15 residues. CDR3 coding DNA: TGTGCCAGCAGTTACCGCCCCCGTACGGGGGGTGAAGCTTTCTTT. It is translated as CASSYRPRTGGEAFF.

The CDR3 DNA sequence: TGTGCCAGCAGCTTAGCTTATGCAGATACGCAGTATTTT. Translated: CASSLAYADTQYF. The chain is built from TRBV11-3 and TRBJ2-3; D gene ambiguous. CDR3 size: 13 residues. Trimming shortened V by 1 base and J by 4 bases, and 6 bases separated the two germline ends. CDR1 and CDR2 (germline): SGHNT, YENEEA.

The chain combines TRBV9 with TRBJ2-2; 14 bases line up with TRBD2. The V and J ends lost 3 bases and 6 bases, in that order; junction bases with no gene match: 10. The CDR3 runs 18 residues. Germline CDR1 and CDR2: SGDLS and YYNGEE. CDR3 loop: CASSAGLAGVGSAGELFF. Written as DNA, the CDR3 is TGTGCCAGCAGCGCGGGACTAGCGGGAGTAGGGTCGGCCGGGGAGCTGTTTTTT.

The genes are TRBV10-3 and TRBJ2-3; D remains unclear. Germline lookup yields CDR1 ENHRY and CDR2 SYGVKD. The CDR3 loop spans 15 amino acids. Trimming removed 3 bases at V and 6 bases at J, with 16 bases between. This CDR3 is CAISDPASRVDTQYF. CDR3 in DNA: TGTGCCATCAGTGATCCTGCGTCTAGGGTGGATACGCAGTATTTT.

The CDR3 protein is CASSVEAGTIGGGYTF. The CDR3 DNA sequence: TGTGCCAGCAGTGTTGAGGCCGGGACGATTGGGGGTGGCTACACCTTC. This rearrangement joins TRBV6-4 to TRBJ1-2; a weak D match, TRBD1 (5 bases). CDR3 length: 16 residues. CDR1 and CDR2 from the germline V gene are MRHNA and SNTAGT. The V end was cut by 4 bases, the J end by 7 bases, with 22 bases between.

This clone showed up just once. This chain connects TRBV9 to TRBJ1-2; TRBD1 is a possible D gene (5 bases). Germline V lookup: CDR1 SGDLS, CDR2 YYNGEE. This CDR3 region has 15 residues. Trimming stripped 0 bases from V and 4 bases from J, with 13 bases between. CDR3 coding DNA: TGTGCCAGCAGCGTAGGTCCAGGGTTGGTCTATGGCTACACCTTC. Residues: CASSVGPGLVYGYTF.

The CDR3 sequence: CASSQITLAGGRNYNEQFF. In nucleotides, the CDR3 is TGTGCCAGCAGCCAGATTACCCTAGCGGGAGGTAGAAACTACAATGAGCAGTTCTTC. The V and J genes are TRBV7-9 and TRBJ2-1, with 11 bases identical to TRBD2. The length of the CDR3 is 19 residues. The ends lost 5 bases at V and 3 bases at J; junction bases unmatched: 15. CDR1 SEHNR and CDR2 FQNEAQ come from the germline V gene (reference sequence).

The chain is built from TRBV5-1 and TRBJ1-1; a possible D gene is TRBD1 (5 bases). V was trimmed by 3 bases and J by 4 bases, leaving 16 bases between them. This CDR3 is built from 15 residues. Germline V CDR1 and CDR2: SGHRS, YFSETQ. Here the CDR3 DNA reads TGCGCCAGCAGCTACGGCGGGTTAGGGACCACTGAAGCTTTCTTT. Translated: CASSYGGLGTTEAFF.

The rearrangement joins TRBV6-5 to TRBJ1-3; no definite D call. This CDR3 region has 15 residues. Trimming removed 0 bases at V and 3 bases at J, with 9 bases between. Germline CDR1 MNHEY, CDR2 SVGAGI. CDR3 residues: CASSYSVLGGNTIYF. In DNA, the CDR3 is TGTGCCAGCAGTTACTCGGTCCTGGGTGGAAACACCATATATTTT.